The 5 T cell receptor beta chains below all came from one sample that was sequenced in a study of identical twins. TCRdb re-called the 5' RACE reads with MiXCR, one entry per CDR3 protein. This table has about 200,000 distinct CDR3 sequences, over 8% appearing once. What was sequenced was memory (CD45RO+) T cells sorted from blood. The receptors were gathered from a woman aged 18-35 years in good health.

The J gene is TRBJ2-1, the V gene TRBV7-2, with 10 positions matching TRBD2. Germline CDR1 and CDR2: SGHTA and FQGNSA. J lost 3 bases, V lost 5 bases, and 4 bases had no gene match. This CDR3 region has 15 residues. Here the CDR3 reads CASSPGTSDYNEQFF. In DNA form, the CDR3 reads TGTGCCAGCAGCCCAGGGACTAGCGACTACAATGAGCAGTTCTTC.

This clonotype was detected ten times or more. This CDR3 is CASSSDRGIALHF. The CDR3 DNA sequence: TGTGCCAGCAGTTCGGACAGGGGAATCGCCCTCCACTTT. The chain carries TRBV12-3 or TRBV12-4 and TRBJ1-6; 9 nucleotides agree with TRBD1. The V gene end was trimmed by 4 bases and the J gene end by 14 bases; junction bases not matched to a gene: 6. This CDR3 has 13 residues.

There are many counts of this clonotype. The CDR3 coding sequence is TGCGCCAGCAGCTTGGGGGCTTCCTACAATGAGCAGTTCTTC. The encoded protein is CASSLGASYNEQFF. The chain joins TRBV5-1 to TRBJ2-1; D unresolved. This CDR3 spans 14 amino acids. Germline-derived CDR1 and CDR2 are SGHRS and YFSETQ. V dropped 0 bases and J dropped 1 base, with 5 bases sitting between them.

Ten or more counts support this clonotype. The chain links TRBV5-1 to TRBJ2-1; maybe TRBD1 (5 bases). Trimming removed 2 bases at V and 9 bases at J, with 6 bases between. CDR1 SGHRS and CDR2 YFSETQ come from the germline V gene. The CDR3 contains 11 residues. The CDR3 reads CASSLQAEQFF. The CDR3 bases are TGCGCCAGCAGCTTACAGGCTGAGCAGTTCTTC. Supplemented by reference TRBV5-1 and TRBJ2-1, the full variable domain reads KAGVTQTPRYLIKTRGQQVTLSCSPISGHRSVSWYQQTPGQGLQFLFEYFSETQRNKGNFPGRFSGRQFSNSRSEMNVSTLELGDSALYLCASSLQAEQFFGPGTRLTVL.

This clonotype showed up many times. The chain uses TRBV7-8 and TRBJ1-4; 7 nucleotides agree with TRBD1. Germline V gene lookup returns CDR1 SGHVS and CDR2 FQNEAQ. Trimming took 5 bases from V and 3 from J; bases not matched to a gene: 6. The CDR3 sequence is 15 residues long. CDR3 loop: CASSTQGTANEKLFF. The CDR3 region has the DNA TGTGCCAGCAGCACCCAGGGGACAGCTAATGAAAAACTGTTTTTT. Looking up the rest from reference TRBV7-8 and TRBJ1-4 gives the full variable domain: GAGVSQSPRYKVAKRGQDVALRCDPISGHVSLFWYQQALGQGPEFLTYFQNEAQLDKSGLPSDRFFAERPEGSVSTLKIQRTQQEDSAVYLCASSTQGTANEKLFFGSGTQLSVL.